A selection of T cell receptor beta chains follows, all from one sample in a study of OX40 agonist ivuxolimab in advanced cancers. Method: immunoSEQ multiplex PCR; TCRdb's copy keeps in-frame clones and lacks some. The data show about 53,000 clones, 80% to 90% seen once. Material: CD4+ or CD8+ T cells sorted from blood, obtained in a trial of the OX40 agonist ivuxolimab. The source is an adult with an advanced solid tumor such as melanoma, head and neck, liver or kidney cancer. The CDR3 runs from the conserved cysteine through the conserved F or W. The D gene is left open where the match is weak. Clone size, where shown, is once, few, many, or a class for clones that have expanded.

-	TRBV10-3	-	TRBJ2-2	CAIRGTPDGELFF	TGTGCCATCAGGGGGACTCCAGACGGGGAGCTGTTTTTT
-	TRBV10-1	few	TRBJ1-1	CASSDNTEAFF	TGCGCCAGCAGTGACAACACTGAAGCTTTCTTT
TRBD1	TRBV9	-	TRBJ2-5	CASSRQGGETQYF	TGTGCCAGCAGCAGACAGGGTGGGGAGACCCAGTACTTC
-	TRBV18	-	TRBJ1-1	CASSPSKASDTEAFF	TGTGCCAGCTCACCATCCAAGGCTTCGGACACTGAAGCTTTCTTT
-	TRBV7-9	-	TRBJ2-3	CASSHAIADFTDTQYF	TGTGCCAGCAGCCACGCAATAGCGGATTTCACAGATACGCAGTATTTT
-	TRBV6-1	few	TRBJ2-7	CASSRTYRVSEQYF	TGTGCCAGCAGCCGTACCTACAGGGTTAGCGAGCAGTACTTC
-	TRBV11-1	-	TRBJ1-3	CASSLAGNTIYF	TGTGCCAGCAGCTTAGCCGGAAACACCATATATTTT
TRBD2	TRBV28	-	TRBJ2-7	CASSLASGNAPYEQYF	TGTGCCAGCAGTTTGGCTAGCGGGAACGCTCCCTACGAGCAGTACTTC
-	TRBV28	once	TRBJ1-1	CASRTGTWGTEAFF	TGTGCCAGCAGGACCGGGACATGGGGCACTGAAGCTTTCTTT
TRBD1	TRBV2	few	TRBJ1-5	CASSEGQGGQPQHF	TGTGCCAGCAGTGAGGGACAGGGGGGGCAGCCCCAGCATTTT
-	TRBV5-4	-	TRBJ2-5	CASSLQGRETQYF	TGTGCCAGCAGCTTGCAAGGAAGGGAGACCCAGTACTTC
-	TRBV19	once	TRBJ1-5	CASSMNIGSNQPQHF	TGTGCCAGTAGTATGAACATAGGGAGCAATCAGCCCCAGCATTTT
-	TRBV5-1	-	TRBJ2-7	CASSIEQLGEQYF	TGCGCCAGCAGCATAGAACAGCTTGGCGAGCAGTACTTC
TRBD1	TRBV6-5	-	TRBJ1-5	CASSRGQGGNQPQHF	TGTGCCAGCAGTAGAGGACAGGGGGGCAATCAGCCCCAGCATTTT
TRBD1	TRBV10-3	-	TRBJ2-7	CAIRSGQNSYEQYF	TGTGCCATCAGGTCGGGACAGAACTCCTACGAGCAGTACTTC
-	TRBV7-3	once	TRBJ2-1	CASSLGTSGYNEQFF	TGTGCCAGCAGCTTGGGGACAAGTGGGTACAATGAGCAGTTCTTC
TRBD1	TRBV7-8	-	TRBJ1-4	CASSPTRTGGNEKLFF	TGTGCCAGCAGCCCCACCAGGACAGGAGGGAATGAAAAACTGTTTTTT
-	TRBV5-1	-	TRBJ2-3	CASSLAGSTDTQYF	TGCGCCAGCAGCTTGGCAGGCAGCACAGATACGCAGTATTTT
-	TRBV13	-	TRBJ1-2	CASSPGRSNYGYTF	TGTGCCAGCAGCCCAGGGCGAAGCAACTATGGCTACACCTTC
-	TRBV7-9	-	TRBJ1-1	CASSLATENTEAFF	TGTGCCAGCAGCTTAGCGACAGAGAACACTGAAGCTTTCTTT
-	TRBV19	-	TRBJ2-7	CASSTQAGPEQYF	TGTGCCAGTAGTACACAGGCGGGGCCCGAGCAGTACTTC
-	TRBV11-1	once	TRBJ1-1	CASSLDPPHLFHTEAFF	TGTGCCAGCAGCTTAGATCCCCCACACTTATTCCACACTGAAGCTTTCTTT
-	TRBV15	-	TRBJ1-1	CATSRVPANEAFF	TGTGCCACCAGCAGAGTCCCTGCAAATGAAGCTTTCTTT